The clone carrying this T cell receptor beta chain is classed as medium-sized. This entry comes from a study of spatial heterogeneity in lung cancer. V was trimmed by 4 bases and J by 7 bases, leaving 12 bases between them. Germline V gives CDR1 SGDLS, CDR2 YYNGEE. The CDR3 is 14 residues long. TCRdb re-called the 5' RACE reads through MiXCR, storing one row per CDR3 protein. The sample has roughly 2,800 distinct CDR3 sequences, approximately 7.5% seen once. The sample's time point: sample taken at primary tumor resection. From tumor, nontumor lung or frozen PBMC, whole RNA was taken unsorted for sequencing.

The TCR comes from a male donor with early-stage non-small cell lung cancer. The sample in question was normal lung tissue next to the tumor, obtained at surgery. The V call is TRBV9, the J call TRBJ1-6, with D perhaps matching TRBD1 (6 bases). The CDR3 region is CASSRQAANSPLHF. The CDR3 region has the DNA TGTGCCAGCAGCCGACAGGCTGCCAATTCACCCCTCCACTTT.